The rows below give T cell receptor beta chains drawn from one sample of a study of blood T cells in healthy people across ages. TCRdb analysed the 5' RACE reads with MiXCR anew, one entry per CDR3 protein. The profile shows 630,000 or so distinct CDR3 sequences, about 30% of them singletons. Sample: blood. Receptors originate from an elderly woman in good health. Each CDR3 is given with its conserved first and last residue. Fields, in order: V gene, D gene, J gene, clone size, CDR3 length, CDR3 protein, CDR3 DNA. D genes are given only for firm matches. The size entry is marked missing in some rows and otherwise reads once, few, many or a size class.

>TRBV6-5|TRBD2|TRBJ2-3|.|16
CASSSPSGSDTDTRYF
TGTGCCAGCAGTTCACCTAGCGGGAGCGACACAGATACGCGGTATTTT
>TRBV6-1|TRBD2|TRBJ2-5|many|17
CASSSVRGGVNKETQYF
TGTGCCAGCAGTAGTGTGCGGGGGGGAGTAAATAAAGAGACCCAGTACTTC
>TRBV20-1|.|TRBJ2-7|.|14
CSAWTFGVSYEQYF
TGCAGTGCTTGGACTTTCGGAGTTTCCTACGAGCAGTACTTC
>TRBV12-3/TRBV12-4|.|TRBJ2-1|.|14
CASRPPGPSNEQFF
TGTGCCAGCAGACCCCCGGGACCCAGCAATGAGCAGTTCTTC
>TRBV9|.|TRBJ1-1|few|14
CASSAATRLSEAFF
TGTGCCAGCAGCGCGGCCACGAGGTTGAGTGAAGCTTTCTTT
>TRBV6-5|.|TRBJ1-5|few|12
CAFMRGNQPQHF
TGTGCCTTCATGCGGGGAAACCAGCCCCAGCATTTT
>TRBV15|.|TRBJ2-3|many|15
CATSRDPTPPDTQYF
TGTGCCACCAGCAGAGATCCGACCCCCCCGGATACGCAGTATTTT
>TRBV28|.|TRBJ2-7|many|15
CASSLWGPLAYEQYF
TGTGCCAGCAGTTTGTGGGGACCCCTCGCCTACGAGCAGTACTTC
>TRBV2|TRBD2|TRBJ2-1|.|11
CASSLTSRQFF
TGTGCCAGCAGTTTGACTAGCCGCCAGTTCTTC
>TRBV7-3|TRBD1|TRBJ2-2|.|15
CASSFPGQGVGELFF
TGTGCCAGCAGCTTCCCGGGACAGGGTGTCGGGGAGCTGTTTTTT
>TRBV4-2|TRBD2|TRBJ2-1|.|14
CASSQQTSGDEQFF
TGTGCCAGCAGCCAGCAGACGAGCGGGGATGAGCAGTTCTTC
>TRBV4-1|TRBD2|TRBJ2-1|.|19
CASSQVFPGLAGGHNEQFF
TGCGCCAGCAGCCAAGTTTTCCCGGGACTAGCGGGAGGGCACAATGAGCAGTTCTTC
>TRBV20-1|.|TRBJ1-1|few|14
CSALDSGRNTEAFF
TGCAGTGCCCTAGATTCAGGGCGGAACACTGAAGCTTTCTTT
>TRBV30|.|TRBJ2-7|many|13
CAWSRPGSYEQYF
TGTGCCTGGAGCCGCCCAGGGTCCTACGAGCAGTACTTC
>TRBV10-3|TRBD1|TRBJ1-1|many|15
CAIRDRGREDTEAFF
TGTGCCATCCGGGACAGGGGGCGAGAGGACACTGAAGCTTTCTTT
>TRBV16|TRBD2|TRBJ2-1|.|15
CASSPRGLADNEQFF
TGTGCCAGCAGCCCGCGAGGACTAGCGGACAATGAGCAGTTCTTC
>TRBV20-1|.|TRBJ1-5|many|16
CSARDGGSAVNQPQHF
TGCAGTGCTAGAGATGGGGGGTCTGCAGTGAATCAGCCCCAGCATTTT
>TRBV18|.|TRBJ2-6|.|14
CASSPAPGANVLTF
TGTGCCAGCTCACCTGCCCCTGGGGCCAACGTCCTGACTTTC
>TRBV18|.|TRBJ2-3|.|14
CASSPDSYTDTRYF
TGTGCCAGCTCACCGGACTCATACACAGATACGCGGTATTTT
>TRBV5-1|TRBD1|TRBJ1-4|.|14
CASQSGTVGEKRFF
TGCGCCAGCCAATCCGGGACAGTAGGTGAAAAACGGTTTTTT
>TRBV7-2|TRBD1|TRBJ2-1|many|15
CASSPKRTGSNEQFF
TGTGCCAGCAGCCCTAAGAGGACAGGGAGCAATGAGCAGTTCTTC
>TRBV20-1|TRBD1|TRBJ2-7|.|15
CSARDVYRGTYEQYF
TGCAGTGCTAGAGATGTCTACAGGGGCACCTACGAGCAGTACTTC
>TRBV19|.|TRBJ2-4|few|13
CASSAGRQNIQYF
TGTGCCAGTAGTGCGGGACGCCAAAACATTCAGTACTTC
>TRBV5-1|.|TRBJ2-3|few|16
CASSYSRGIYTDTQYF
TGCGCCAGCAGCTACTCCAGGGGAATATACACAGATACGCAGTATTTT
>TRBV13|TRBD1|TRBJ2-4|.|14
CASSTTGSNNIQYF
TGTGCCAGCAGCACGACAGGGAGTAATAACATTCAGTACTTC
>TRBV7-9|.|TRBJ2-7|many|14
CASSPSAVSYEQYF
TGTGCCAGCAGCCCCTCGGCCGTCTCCTACGAGCAGTACTTC
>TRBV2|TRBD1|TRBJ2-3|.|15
CASSLQGVVTDTQYF
TGTGCCAGCAGCCTTCAGGGGGTGGTAACAGATACGCAGTATTTT
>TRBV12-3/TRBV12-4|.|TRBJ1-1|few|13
CASSLLLNTEAFF
TGTGCCAGCAGTTTATTACTGAACACTGAAGCTTTCTTT
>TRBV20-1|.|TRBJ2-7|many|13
CSASPGDPSSQYF
TGCAGTGCTTCTCCGGGGGACCCATCGTCGCAGTACTTC
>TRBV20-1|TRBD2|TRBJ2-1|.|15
CSARKPGLAGTEQFF
TGCAGTGCTAGGAAACCGGGACTAGCGGGAACCGAGCAGTTCTTC
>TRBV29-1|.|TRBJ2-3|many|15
CSVLITGSSTDTQYF
TGCAGCGTTTTGATTACTGGGTCTAGCACAGATACGCAGTATTTT
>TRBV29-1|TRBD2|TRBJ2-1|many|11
CSARLANEQFF
TGCAGCGCCAGACTAGCCAATGAGCAGTTCTTC
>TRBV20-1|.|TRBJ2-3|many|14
CSARLGGTAGTQYF
TGCAGTGCTAGATTAGGGGGAACTGCAGGTACGCAGTATTTT
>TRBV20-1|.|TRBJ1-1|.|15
CSARGASWGNTEAFF
TGCAGTGCTAGAGGAGCGTCTTGGGGGAACACTGAAGCTTTCTTT
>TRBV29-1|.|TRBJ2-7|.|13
CSVGDTGVSEQYF
TGCAGCGTTGGCGACACCGGGGTATCCGAGCAGTACTTC
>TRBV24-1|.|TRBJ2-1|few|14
CATSDGGGNNEQVF
TGTGCCACCAGTGACGGAGGGGGGAACAATGAGCAGGTCTTC
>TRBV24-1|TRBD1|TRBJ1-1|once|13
CATRQGARTEAFF
TGTGCCACCAGACAGGGGGCGCGTACTGAAGCTTTCTTT
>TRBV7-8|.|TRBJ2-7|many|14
CASSLGEVTYEQYF
TGTGCCAGCAGCTTAGGGGAGGTCACCTACGAGCAGTACTTC
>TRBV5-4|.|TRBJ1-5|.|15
CASSSGIDSSQPQHF
TGTGCCAGCAGCTCCGGGATCGATAGCAGTCAGCCCCAGCATTTT
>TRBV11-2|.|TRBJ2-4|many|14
CASSLAGPQNIQYF
TGTGCCAGCAGCTTAGCCGGGCCTCAAAACATTCAGTACTTC
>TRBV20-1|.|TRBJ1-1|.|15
CSASILGSLNTEAFF
TGCAGTGCTAGTATTCTTGGCTCGCTGAACACTGAAGCTTTCTTT
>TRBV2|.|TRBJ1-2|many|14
CASTRQFSNYGYTF
TGTGCCAGCACCAGACAGTTTTCTAACTATGGCTACACCTTC
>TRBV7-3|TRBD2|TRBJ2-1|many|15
CASSSKRGGAVEQFF
TGTGCCAGCAGCTCGAAACGCGGGGGGGCCGTAGAGCAGTTCTTC
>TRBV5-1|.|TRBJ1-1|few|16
CASSLEGTSGWGEAFF
TGCGCCAGCAGCTTAGAGGGGACCTCAGGGTGGGGTGAAGCTTTCTTT
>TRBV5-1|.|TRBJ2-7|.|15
CASSPRGAALYEQYF
TGCGCCAGCAGCCCACGAGGAGCGGCCCTCTACGAGCAGTACTTC
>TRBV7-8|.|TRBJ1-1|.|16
CASSLVSGGLNTEAFF
TGTGCCAGCAGCTTAGTGTCTGGGGGCTTGAACACTGAAGCTTTCTTT
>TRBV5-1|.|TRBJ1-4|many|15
CASSLDGGVGEKLFF
TGCGCCAGCAGCTTGGATGGAGGGGTCGGTGAAAAACTGTTTTTT
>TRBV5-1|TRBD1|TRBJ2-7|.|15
CASSRSGTGVSEQYF
TGCGCCAGCAGCAGGTCCGGGACAGGGGTATCCGAGCAGTACTTC
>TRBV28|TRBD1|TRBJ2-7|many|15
CASSEGQGGSYEQYF
TGTGCCAGCAGCGAAGGACAGGGTGGCTCCTACGAGCAGTACTTC
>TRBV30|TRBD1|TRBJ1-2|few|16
CAWSQPSGAGGYGYTF
TGTGCCTGGAGTCAACCTAGTGGGGCAGGGGGTTATGGCTACACCTTC
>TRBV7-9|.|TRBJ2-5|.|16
CASSERSGVGKETQYF
TGTGCCAGCAGCGAGCGGTCGGGGGTCGGTAAAGAGACCCAGTACTTC
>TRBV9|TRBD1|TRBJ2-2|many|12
CASQGVTGELFF
TGTGCCAGCCAGGGGGTCACCGGGGAGCTGTTTTTT
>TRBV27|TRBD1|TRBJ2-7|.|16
CASSRRGTGGIYEQYF
TGTGCCAGCAGTCGCAGGGGGACAGGGGGCATCTACGAGCAGTACTTC
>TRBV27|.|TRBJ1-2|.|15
CASSLIEGVNYGYTF
TGTGCCAGCAGTTTGATCGAGGGGGTCAACTATGGCTACACCTTC
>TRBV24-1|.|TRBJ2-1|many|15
CATSDPGQSYNEQFF
TGTGCCACCAGTGATCCAGGACAGTCCTACAATGAGCAGTTCTTC
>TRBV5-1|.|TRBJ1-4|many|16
CASSLTGAVTNEKLFF
TGCGCCAGCAGCTTGACGGGAGCGGTGACTAATGAAAAACTGTTTTTT
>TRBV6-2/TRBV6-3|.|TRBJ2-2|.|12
CASSFPAGGLFF
TGTGCCAGCAGTTTCCCGGCCGGGGGGCTGTTTTTT